This T cell receptor (beta chain) appears in the sequencing data of a study of T cell repertoires in breast cancer. Points from the study as a whole: TRBV7 predominated among shared TCRs, possibly a bias from eight TRBV7 primers.

Note on this clonotype: Its specificity is not known. A much bigger clone sits one base away, suggesting this may be a read error.

This CDR3 has 16 amino acids. Germline V gives CDR1 MNHEY, CDR2 SMNVEV (reference sequence). A second nested PCR with blocking oligonucleotides suppressed unpaired genes. Each CDR3 protein gets one entry after TCRdb re-called the emulsion pairing reads with MiXCR. Counted here are approximately 37,000 distinct CDR3 sequences, roughly 44% occurring once; the ten biggest clones make up less than 70%. An expanded emulsion RT-PCR with primers for all TCR V genes paired CD8+ T cell chains. This sequence joins TRBV27 and TRBJ2-1; 7 bases map to TRBD2. The TCR comes from a pool of human donors with breast cancer or a healthy control (not recorded which). The sequenced sample was CD8+ T cells. The CDR3 sequence: CASSLYTSASCNEQFF. The DNA for the CDR3 is TGTGCCAGCAGTTTATACACTAGCGCGTCCTGCAATGAGCAGTTCTTC.